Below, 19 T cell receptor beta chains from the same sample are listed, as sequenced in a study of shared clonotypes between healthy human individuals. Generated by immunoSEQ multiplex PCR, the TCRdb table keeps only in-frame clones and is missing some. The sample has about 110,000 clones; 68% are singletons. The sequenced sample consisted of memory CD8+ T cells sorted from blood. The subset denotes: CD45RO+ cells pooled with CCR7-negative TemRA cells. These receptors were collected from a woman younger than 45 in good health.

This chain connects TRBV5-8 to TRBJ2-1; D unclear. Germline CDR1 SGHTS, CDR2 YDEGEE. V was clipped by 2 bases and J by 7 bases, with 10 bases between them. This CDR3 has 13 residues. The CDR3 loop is CASSFQGSNEQFF. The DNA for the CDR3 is TGTGCCAGCAGCTTTCAAGGGTCGAATGAGCAGTTCTTC.

CDR3 DNA sequence: TGTGCCAGCAGTCCGGGACTAGCGGAACTATTAGATACGCAGTATTTT. This sequence encodes CASSPGLAELLDTQYF. The chain joins TRBV27 to TRBJ2-3; TRBD2 agrees at 11 bases. Germline values: CDR1 MNHEY, CDR2 SMNVEV (reference sequence). V lost 5 bases and J lost 5; bases outside the gene matches: 9. CDR3 length: 16 amino acids.

CDR3 DNA: TGCAGCGTTCCGGCCAGGGTAGGGGAGAACACTGAAGCTTTCTTT. Its protein is CSVPARVGENTEAFF. The chain is built from TRBV29-1 and TRBJ1-1, with D maybe TRBD1 (5 bases). The CDR3 is 15 amino acids. Trimming removed 5 bases from V and 1 base from J, with 17 bases in between. Germline CDR1 is SQVTM and CDR2 is ANQGSEA.

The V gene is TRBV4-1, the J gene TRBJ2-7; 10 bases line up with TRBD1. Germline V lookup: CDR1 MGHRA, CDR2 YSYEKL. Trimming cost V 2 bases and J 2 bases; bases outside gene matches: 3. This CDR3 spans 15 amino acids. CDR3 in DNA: TGCGCCAGCAGCCAAAGGACAGGGGGAACCTACGAGCAGTACTTC. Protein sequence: CASSQRTGGTYEQYF.

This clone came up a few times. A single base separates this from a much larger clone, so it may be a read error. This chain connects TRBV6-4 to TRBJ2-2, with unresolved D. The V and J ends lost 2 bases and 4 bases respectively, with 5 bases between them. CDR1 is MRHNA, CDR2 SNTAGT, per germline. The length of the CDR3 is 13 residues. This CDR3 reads CASSDRATGELFF. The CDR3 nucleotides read TGTGCCAGCAGTGACAGGGCCACCGGGGAGCTGTTTTTT.

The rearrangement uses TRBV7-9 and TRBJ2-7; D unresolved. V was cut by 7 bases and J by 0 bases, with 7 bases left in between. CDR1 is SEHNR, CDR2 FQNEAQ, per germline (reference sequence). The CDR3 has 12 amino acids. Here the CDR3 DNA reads TGTGCCAGCAACCCTGGCTCCTACGAGCAGTACTTC. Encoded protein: CASNPGSYEQYF.

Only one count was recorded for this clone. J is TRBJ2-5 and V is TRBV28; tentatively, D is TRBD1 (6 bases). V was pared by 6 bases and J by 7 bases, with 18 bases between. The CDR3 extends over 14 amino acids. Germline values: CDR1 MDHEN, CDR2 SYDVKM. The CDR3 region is CASRGRQDLGTQYF. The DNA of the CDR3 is TGTGCCAGCAGGGGGAGACAGGACCTAGGGACCCAGTACTTC.

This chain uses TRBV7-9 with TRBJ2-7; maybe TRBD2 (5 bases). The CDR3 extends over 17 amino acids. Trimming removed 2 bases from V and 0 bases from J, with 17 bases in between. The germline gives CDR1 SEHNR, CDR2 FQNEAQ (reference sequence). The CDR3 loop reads CASSLMADTSPSYEQYF. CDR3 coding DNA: TGTGCCAGCAGCTTAATGGCTGATACTAGTCCCTCCTACGAGCAGTACTTC.

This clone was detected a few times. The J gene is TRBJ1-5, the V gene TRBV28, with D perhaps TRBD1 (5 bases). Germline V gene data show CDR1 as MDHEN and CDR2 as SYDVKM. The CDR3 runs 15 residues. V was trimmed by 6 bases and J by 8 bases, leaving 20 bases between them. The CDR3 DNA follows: TGTGCCAGCAGGCCTGGGGGGGGAGACATTGAGCCCCAGCATTTT. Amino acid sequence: CASRPGGGDIEPQHF.

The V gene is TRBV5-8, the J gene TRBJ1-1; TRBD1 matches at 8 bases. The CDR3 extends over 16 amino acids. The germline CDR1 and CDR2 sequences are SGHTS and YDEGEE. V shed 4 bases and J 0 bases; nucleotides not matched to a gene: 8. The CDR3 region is CASSIWTGPLNTEAFF. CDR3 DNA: TGTGCCAGCAGCATCTGGACAGGGCCCTTGAACACTGAAGCTTTCTTT. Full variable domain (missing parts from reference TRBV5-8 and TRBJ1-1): EAGVTQSPTHLIKTRGQQATLRCSPISGHTSVYWYQQALGLGLQFLLWYDEGEERNRGNFPPRFSGRQFPNYSSELNVNALELEDSALYLCASSIWTGPLNTEAFFGQGTRLTVV.

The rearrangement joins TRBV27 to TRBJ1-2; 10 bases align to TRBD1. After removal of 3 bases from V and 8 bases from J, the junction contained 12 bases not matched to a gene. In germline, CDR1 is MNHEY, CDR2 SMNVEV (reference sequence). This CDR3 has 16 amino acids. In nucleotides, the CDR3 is TGTGCCAGCAGTTTGACTCGGACAGGGGGAGTCGAGGGCTACACCTTC. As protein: CASSLTRTGGVEGYTF.

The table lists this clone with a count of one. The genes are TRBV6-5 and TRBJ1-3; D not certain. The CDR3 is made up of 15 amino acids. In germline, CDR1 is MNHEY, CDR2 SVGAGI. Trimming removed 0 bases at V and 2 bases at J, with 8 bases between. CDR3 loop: CASSYSRLPGNTIYF. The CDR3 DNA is TGTGCCAGCAGTTACTCACGACTTCCTGGAAACACCATATATTTT.

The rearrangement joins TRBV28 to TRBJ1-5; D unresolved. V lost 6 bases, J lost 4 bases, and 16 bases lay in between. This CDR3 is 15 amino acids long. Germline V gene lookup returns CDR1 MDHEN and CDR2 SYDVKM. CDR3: CASRRADGWNQPQHF. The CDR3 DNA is TGTGCCAGCAGGCGGGCCGACGGATGGAATCAGCCCCAGCATTTT. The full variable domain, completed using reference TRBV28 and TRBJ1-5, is DVKVTQSSRYLVKRTGEKVFLECVQDMDHENMFWYRQDPGLGLRLIYFSYDVKMKEKGDIPEGYSVSREKKERFSLILESASTNQTSMYLCASRRADGWNQPQHFGDGTRLSIL.

The CDR3 DNA is TGTGCCAGCAGCTTAGCTTATACAGAGGAAGCTACATTAGATACGCAGTATTTT. This translates into CASSLAYTEEATLDTQYF. The J gene is TRBJ2-3, the V gene TRBV11-1, with D uncertain. Germline V lookup: CDR1 SGHAT, CDR2 FQDESV (reference sequence). This CDR3 has 18 residues. V lost 0 bases and J 5 bases, leaving 21 bases between the germline ends. The full variable domain, rest sourced from reference TRBV11-1 and TRBJ2-3, is EAEVAQSPRYKITEKSQAVAFWCDPISGHATLYWYRQILGQGPELLVQFQDESVVDDSQLPKDRFSAERLKGVDSTLKIQPAELGDSAMYLCASSLAYTEEATLDTQYFGPGTRLTVL.

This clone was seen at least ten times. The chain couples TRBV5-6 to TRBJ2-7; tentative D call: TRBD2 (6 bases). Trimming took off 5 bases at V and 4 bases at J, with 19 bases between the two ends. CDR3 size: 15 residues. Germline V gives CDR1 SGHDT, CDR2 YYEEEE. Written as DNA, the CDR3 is TGTGCCAGCAGTCAGACGGGACTCAAGACTTACGAGCAGTACTTC. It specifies CASSQTGLKTYEQYF. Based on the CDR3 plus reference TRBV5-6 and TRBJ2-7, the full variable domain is DAGVTQSPTHLIKTRGQQVTLRCSPKSGHDTVSWYQQALGQGPQFIFQYYEEEERQRGNFPDRFSGHQFPNYSSELNVNALLLGDSALYLCASSQTGLKTYEQYFGPGTRLTVT.

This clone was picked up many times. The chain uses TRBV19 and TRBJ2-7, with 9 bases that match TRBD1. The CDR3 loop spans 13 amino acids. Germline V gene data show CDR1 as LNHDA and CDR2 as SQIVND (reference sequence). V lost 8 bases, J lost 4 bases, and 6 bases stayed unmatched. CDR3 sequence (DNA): TGTGCCAGTTGTCCCGGGACAGGGTACGAGCAGTACTTC. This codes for CASCPGTGYEQYF.

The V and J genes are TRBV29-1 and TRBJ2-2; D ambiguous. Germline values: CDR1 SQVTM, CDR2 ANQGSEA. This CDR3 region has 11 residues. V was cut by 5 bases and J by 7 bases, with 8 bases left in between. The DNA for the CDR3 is TGCAGCGTTCATCTCAGCGGGGAGCTGTTTTTT. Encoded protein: CSVHLSGELFF.

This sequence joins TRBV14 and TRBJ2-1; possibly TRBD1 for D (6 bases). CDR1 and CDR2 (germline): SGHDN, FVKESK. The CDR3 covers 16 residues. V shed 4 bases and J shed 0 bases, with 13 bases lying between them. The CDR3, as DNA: TGTGCCAGCAGCCCATACAGGGTTGGCTCCTACAATGAGCAGTTCTTC. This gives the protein CASSPYRVGSYNEQFF.

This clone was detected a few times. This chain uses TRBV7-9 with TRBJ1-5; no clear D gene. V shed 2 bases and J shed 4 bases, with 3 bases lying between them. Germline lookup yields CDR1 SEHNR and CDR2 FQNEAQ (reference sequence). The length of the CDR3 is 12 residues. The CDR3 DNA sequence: TGTGCCAGCAGCTTACAGAATCAGCCCCAGCATTTT. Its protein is CASSLQNQPQHF.